The source of this T cell receptor beta chain is a study of control samples from healthy donors and cancer patients. Germline CDR1 reads SGHVS; CDR2 reads FQNEAQ. This CDR3 is 15 amino acids long. J gave up 5 bases and V 0 bases, and 6 bases lay outside the gene matches. Sequenced by immunoSEQ multiplex PCR; TCRdb stores in-frame clones only, minus some. The sample has roughly 40,000 clones, about 93% seen once. This TCR was sampled from a woman aged 45-59 years in good health. The material sequenced was blood. The chain links TRBV7-8 to TRBJ2-7, with TRBD1 matching 8 bases. CDR3 residues: CASSLAGGQGHEQYF. CDR3 nucleotide sequence: TGTGCCAGCAGCTTAGCGGGAGGACAGGGCCACGAGCAGTACTTC.